The clone carrying this T cell receptor (beta chain) appeared once. This record comes from a study of blood T cell repertoires in COVID-19. The overall study: The United States, Italy and Spain supplied acute and convalescent COVID-19 samples.

Under the authors' procedure: Reference gene primer amplification gave nucleated cell count estimates. Clones were read by immunoSEQ multiplex PCR, and TCRdb kept only the in-frame ones, dropping some. V and J calls plus clone size are reproduced from that table; the DNA served to infer D and trimming. The sample includes roughly 200,000 clones, approximately 88% seen only once; the top ten take around 25%. The sequenced sample was peripheral blood. This receptor was taken from a middle-aged man with acute or convalescent COVID-19.

CDR3 DNA: TGTGCCAGTAGTATAGCTGCAGGGGGCACAGATACGCAGTATTTT. Protein sequence: CASSIAAGGTDTQYF. The V and J genes are TRBV19 and TRBJ2-3; possible D gene TRBD1, 6 bases. The CDR3 is 15 residues long. CDR1 LNHDA and CDR2 SQIVND come from the germline V gene (reference sequence). Trimming pared 1 base from V and 1 base from J, leaving 9 bases between.